What follows are 8 T cell receptor beta chains derived from one specimen sequenced in a study of blood T cell repertoires in COVID-19. This table comes from immunoSEQ multiplex PCR, and its TCRdb copy is limited to in-frame clones, with some not included. The table has about 280,000 clones, about 82% seen once. The sample was peripheral blood. The receptors here all came from a man aged 50 to 60 with active or convalescent COVID-19.

The V gene is TRBV19, the J gene TRBJ1-5; TRBD1 aligns across 8 bases. Trimming at V came to 8 bases and at J to 3 bases, leaving 3 bases not matched to a gene. The length of the CDR3 is 13 residues. Germline CDR1 reads LNHDA; CDR2 reads SQIVND (reference sequence). This CDR3 is CASSDRANQPQHF. As DNA, the CDR3 is TGTGCCAGTTCGGACAGGGCCAATCAGCCCCAGCATTTT.

The rearrangement joins TRBV30 to TRBJ1-5; TRBD1 aligns across 8 bases. The CDR3 runs 15 residues. The germline V gene encodes CDR1 GTSNPN and CDR2 SVGIG (reference sequence). With 0 bases clipped from V and 5 bases from J, the junction kept 6 bases outside the gene matches. The CDR3 bases are TGTGCCTGGAGTGTCTCCGACAGGGGTTATCAGCCCCAGCATTTT. This gives the protein CAWSVSDRGYQPQHF. Supplemented by reference TRBV30 and TRBJ1-5, the full variable domain reads SQTIHQWPATLVQPVGSPLSLECTVEGTSNPNLYWYRQAAGRGLQLLFYSVGIGQISSEVPQNLSASRPQDRQFILSSKKLLLSDSGFYLCAWSVSDRGYQPQHFGDGTRLSIL.

The genes are TRBV6-6 and TRBJ1-6; D is unresolved. V gave up 2 bases and J gave up 10 bases, with 12 bases separating them. Per germline, CDR1 MNHNY and CDR2 SVGAGI (reference sequence). This CDR3 region has 14 residues. This chain's CDR3 is CASSYPENGSPLHF. CDR3 coding DNA: TGTGCCAGCAGTTACCCAGAAAACGGGTCACCCCTCCACTTT.

The count of this clone is one. The J gene is TRBJ2-1, the V gene TRBV5-1, with a weak D call TRBD2 (5 bases). This CDR3 has 16 residues. Germline values: CDR1 SGHRS, CDR2 YFSETQ. V was pared by 5 bases and J by 8 bases, with 23 bases between. CDR3 bases: TGCGCCAGCAGGACCTCGGACTCCCCATGGATCCATGAGCAGTTCTTC. This translates into CASRTSDSPWIHEQFF.

The chain employs TRBV15 and TRBJ1-4; tentative D call: TRBD1 (5 bases). The CDR3 is 15 amino acids. Per the germline V gene, CDR1 is LNHNV and CDR2 is YYDKDF (reference sequence). V was shortened by 4 bases and J by 5 bases, with 14 bases between the two germline ends. In DNA, the CDR3 is TGTGCCACCAGCATTACCCAGGGCTTAAATGAAAAACTGTTTTTT. Protein sequence: CATSITQGLNEKLFF.

This clone showed up just once. This chain uses TRBV29-1 with TRBJ1-4; possible D gene TRBD1, 5 bases. The CDR3 runs 12 residues. Between the trimmed V and J ends, which lost 7 bases and 6 bases, there was a span of 12 bases. Per the germline V gene, CDR1 is SQVTM and CDR2 is ANQGSEA. CDR3 sequence (DNA): TGCAGCGGGGGGTCCGGTGATGAAAAACTGTTTTTT. As protein: CSGGSGDEKLFF.

The chain recombines TRBV19 with TRBJ1-1; no clear D. This CDR3 contains 13 residues. CDR1 and CDR2 from the germline V gene are LNHDA and SQIVND (reference sequence). Trimming shortened V by 5 bases and J by 4 bases, and 11 bases separated the two germline ends. The CDR3 nucleotides are TGTGCCAGTAGTCCGGGATTGAGCACTGAAGCTTTCTTT. It is translated as CASSPGLSTEAFF.

V is TRBV3-1 (or the pseudogene TRBV3-2) and J is TRBJ2-3, with TRBD2 matching 12 bases. Germline CDR1 reads LGHDT; CDR2 reads YNNKEL (reference sequence). The CDR3 covers 17 residues. V was clipped by 4 bases and J by 4 bases; unmatched bases: 9. The CDR3 spells CASSLVLAGGPSDTQYF. The CDR3 bases are TGTGCCAGCAGCCTTGTTCTAGCGGGAGGGCCCTCAGATACGCAGTATTTT.